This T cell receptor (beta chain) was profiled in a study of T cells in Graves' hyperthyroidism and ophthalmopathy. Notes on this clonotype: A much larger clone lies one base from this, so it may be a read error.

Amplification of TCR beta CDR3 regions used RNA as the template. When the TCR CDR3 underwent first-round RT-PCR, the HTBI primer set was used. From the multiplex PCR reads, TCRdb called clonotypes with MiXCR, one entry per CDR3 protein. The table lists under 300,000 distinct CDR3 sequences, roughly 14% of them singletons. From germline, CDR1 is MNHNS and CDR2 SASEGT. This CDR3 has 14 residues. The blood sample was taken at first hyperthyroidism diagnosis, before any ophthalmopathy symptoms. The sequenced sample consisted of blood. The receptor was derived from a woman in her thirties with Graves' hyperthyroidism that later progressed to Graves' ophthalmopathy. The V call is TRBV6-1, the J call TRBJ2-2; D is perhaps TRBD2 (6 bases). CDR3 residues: CASSDGLYTGGLFF. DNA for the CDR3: TGTGCCAGCAGTGACGGACTTTACACCGGGGGGCTGTTTTTT.